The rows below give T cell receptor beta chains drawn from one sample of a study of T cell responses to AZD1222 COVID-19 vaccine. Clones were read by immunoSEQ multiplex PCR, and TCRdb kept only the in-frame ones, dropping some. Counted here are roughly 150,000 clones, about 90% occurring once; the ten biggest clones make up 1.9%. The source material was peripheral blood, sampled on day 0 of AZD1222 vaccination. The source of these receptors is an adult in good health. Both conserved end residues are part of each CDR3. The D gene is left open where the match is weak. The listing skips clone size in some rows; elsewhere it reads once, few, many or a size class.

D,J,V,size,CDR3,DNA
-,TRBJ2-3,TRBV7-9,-,CASRVGQARDTQYF,TGTGCCAGCAGGGTCGGGCAGGCCCGTGATACGCAGTATTTT
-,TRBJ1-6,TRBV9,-,CASSVESSPLHF,TGTGCCAGCAGCGTAGAGTCCTCACCCCTCCACTTT
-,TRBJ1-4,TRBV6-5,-,CASSYSGQENEKLFF,TGTGCCAGCAGTTACTCAGGGCAGGAAAATGAAAAACTGTTTTTT
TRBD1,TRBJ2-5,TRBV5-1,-,CASSKQDRGPGTQYF,TGCGCCAGCAGCAAACAGGACAGGGGGCCCGGGACCCAGTACTTC
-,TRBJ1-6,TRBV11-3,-,CASSPKETGFYNSPLHF,TGTGCCAGCAGCCCTAAAGAGACTGGGTTCTATAATTCACCCCTCCACTTT
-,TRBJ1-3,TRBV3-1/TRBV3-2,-,CASSATQQGNTIYF,TGTGCCAGCAGCGCAACACAACAGGGAAACACCATATATTTT
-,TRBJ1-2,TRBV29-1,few,CSVEGRTGYTF,TGCAGCGTTGAAGGCAGGACTGGCTACACCTTC
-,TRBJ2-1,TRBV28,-,CASSMSYNEQFF,TGTGCCAGCAGTATGTCCTACAATGAGCAGTTCTTC
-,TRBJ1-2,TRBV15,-,CATSRGVNGGGGYTF,TGTGCCACCAGCAGAGGTGTGAACGGGGGGGGTGGCTACACCTTC
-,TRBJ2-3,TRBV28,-,CASGGEVRTQYF,TGTGCCAGCGGGGGTGAAGTACGGACGCAGTATTTT
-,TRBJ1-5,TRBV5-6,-,CASSLKGDQPQHF,TGTGCCAGCAGCTTGAAGGGAGATCAGCCCCAGCATTTT
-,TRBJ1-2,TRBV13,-,CASSSDGNGYTF,TGTGCCAGCAGCTCGGACGGGAATGGCTACACCTTC
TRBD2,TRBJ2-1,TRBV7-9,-,CASSPDEAGGPEQFF,TGTGCCAGCAGCCCCGACGAGGCGGGAGGACCTGAGCAGTTCTTC
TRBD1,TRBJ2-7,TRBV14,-,CASSHGTGRLYEQYF,TGTGCCAGCAGCCACGGGACAGGCCGTCTATACGAGCAGTACTTC
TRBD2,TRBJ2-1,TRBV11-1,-,CASTREGLYNEQFF,TGTGCCAGCACCAGGGAGGGCCTCTACAATGAGCAGTTCTTC
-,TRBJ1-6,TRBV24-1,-,CATSEGGSHNSPLHF,TGTGCCACCAGTGAAGGGGGATCCCATAATTCACCCCTCCACTTT
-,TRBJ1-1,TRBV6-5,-,CASSYSAFLYGAFF,TGTGCCAGCAGTTACTCCGCCTTTTTATATGGAGCTTTCTTT
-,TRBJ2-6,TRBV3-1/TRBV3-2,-,CASSQDRGVRGNVLTF,TGTGCCAGCAGCCAAGATAGAGGGGTACGGGGCAACGTCCTGACTTTC
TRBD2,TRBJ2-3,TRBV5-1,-,CASSSLARPDTQYF,TGCGCCAGCAGCTCACTAGCGCGCCCAGATACGCAGTATTTT
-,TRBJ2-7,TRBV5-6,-,CASSGGIAYEQYF,TGTGCCAGCAGCGGAGGGATTGCCTACGAGCAGTACTTC
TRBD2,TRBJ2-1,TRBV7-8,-,CASSFTAGNRNEQFF,TGTGCCAGCAGCTTCACAGCGGGGAATCGTAATGAGCAGTTCTTC
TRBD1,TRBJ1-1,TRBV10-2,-,CASSETGGQNTEAFF,TGCGCCAGCAGTGAGACAGGGGGCCAGAACACTGAAGCTTTCTTT
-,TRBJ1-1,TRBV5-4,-,CASSLGRGQNTEAFF,TGTGCCAGCAGCTTGGGCAGGGGACAGAACACTGAAGCTTTCTTT
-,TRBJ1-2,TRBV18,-,CASSPGTANYGYTF,TGTGCCAGCTCACCGGGGACCGCTAACTATGGCTACACCTTC
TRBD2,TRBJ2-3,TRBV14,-,CASSPRSLAGGRSDTQYF,TGTGCCAGCAGCCCCCGCTCCCTAGCGGGGGGGAGGTCAGATACGCAGTATTTT
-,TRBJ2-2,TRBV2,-,CASRTLDTGELFF,TGTGCCAGCCGGACACTGGACACCGGGGAGCTGTTTTTT
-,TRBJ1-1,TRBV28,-,CASRPGEWHTEAFF,TGTGCCAGCAGACCAGGGGAATGGCACACTGAAGCTTTCTTT
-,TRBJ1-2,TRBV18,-,CASSPSQFGYGYTF,TGTGCCAGCTCACCATCTCAATTCGGCTATGGCTACACCTTC
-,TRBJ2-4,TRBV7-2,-,CASSFRSRERIQYF,TGTGCCAGCAGCTTTCGGAGCAGGGAGCGCATTCAGTACTTC
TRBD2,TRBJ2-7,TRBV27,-,CASSLGRDYEQYF,TGTGCCAGCAGTTTGGGGAGGGACTACGAGCAGTACTTC
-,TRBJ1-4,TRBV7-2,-,CASSLANEKLFF,TGTGCCAGCAGCTTAGCGAATGAAAAACTGTTTTTT
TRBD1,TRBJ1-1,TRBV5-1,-,CASSPPGGVGTEAFF,TGCGCCAGCAGCCCACCAGGGGGCGTAGGGACTGAAGCTTTCTTT
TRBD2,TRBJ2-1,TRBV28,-,CASSLWAAGTNYNEQFF,TGTGCCAGCAGTTTATGGGCAGCGGGAACCAACTACAATGAGCAGTTCTTC
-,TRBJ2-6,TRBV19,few,CASSMGLRASGANVLTF,TGTGCCAGTAGTATGGGGCTTCGGGCCTCTGGGGCCAACGTCCTGACTTTC
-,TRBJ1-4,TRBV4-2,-,CASSQDGMAEWDEKLFF,TGTGCCAGCAGCCAAGATGGTATGGCCGAGTGGGATGAAAAACTGTTTTTT
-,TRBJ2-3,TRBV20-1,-,CSASYPDTQYF,TGCAGTGCTTCCTATCCAGATACGCAGTATTTT